This is a list of T cell receptor beta chains from one sample in a study of response to subunit inactivated influenza vaccine. MiXCR, run by TCRdb on the RT-PCR reads, gives a single entry per CDR3 protein. The sample holds 450,000 to 500,000 distinct CDR3 sequences, over 9.5% seen once. The sample here was PBMCs from blood, taken roughly 47 days after vaccination. The receptors here all came from a man in his fifties or sixties who received an inactivated influenza vaccine. Both conserved end residues are part of each CDR3. Fields, in order: clone size, D gene, J gene, V gene, CDR3 DNA, CDR3 protein. The D gene is left open where the match is weak. Clone size is stated in some rows and not others, as once, few, many or a class when expanded.

clone_size: many; d_call: NA; j_call: TRBJ2-4; v_call: TRBV5-1; cdr3_nt: TGCGCCAGCAGCCATGTCGGGACGGCCCTAGCCAAAAACATTCAGTACTTC; cdr3_aa: CASSHVGTALAKNIQYF
clone_size: NA; d_call: NA; j_call: TRBJ1-4; v_call: TRBV2; cdr3_nt: TGTGCCAGCAGTATTGGACCCTCCATAATGGAAAAACTGTTTTTT; cdr3_aa: CASSIGPSIMEKLFF
clone_size: few; d_call: TRBD1; j_call: TRBJ2-1; v_call: TRBV7-2; cdr3_nt: TGTGCCAGCAGCTTAAGGACAGGGGCTCAGAATGAGCAGTTCTTC; cdr3_aa: CASSLRTGAQNEQFF
clone_size: few; d_call: NA; j_call: TRBJ2-7; v_call: TRBV28; cdr3_nt: TGTGCCAGCAGTTTAAATTCGGACTACGAGCAGTACTTC; cdr3_aa: CASSLNSDYEQYF
clone_size: few; d_call: TRBD1; j_call: TRBJ2-3; v_call: TRBV6-1; cdr3_nt: TGTGCCAGCTACCCGGGACAGGGCCTCACAGATACGCAGTATTTT; cdr3_aa: CASYPGQGLTDTQYF
clone_size: many; d_call: NA; j_call: TRBJ2-7; v_call: TRBV5-1; cdr3_nt: TGCGCCAGCAGCTTGGACGGGACCTACGAGCAGTACTTC; cdr3_aa: CASSLDGTYEQYF
clone_size: few; d_call: TRBD2; j_call: TRBJ2-1; v_call: TRBV3-1; cdr3_nt: TGTGCCAGCAGCCAAGCGGGCCCGGGGGGTGAGCAGTTCTTC; cdr3_aa: CASSQAGPGGEQFF
clone_size: NA; d_call: TRBD1; j_call: TRBJ2-1; v_call: TRBV7-2; cdr3_nt: TGTGCCAGCAGCTTAAGGGACAGGGGTTTCAATGAGCAGTTCTTC; cdr3_aa: CASSLRDRGFNEQFF
clone_size: few; d_call: NA; j_call: TRBJ2-5; v_call: TRBV6-2/TRBV6-3; cdr3_nt: TGTGCCAGCAGCGGGTTTTCGGTTGGGGAGACCCAGTACTTC; cdr3_aa: CASSGFSVGETQYF
clone_size: NA; d_call: NA; j_call: TRBJ2-1; v_call: TRBV10-3; cdr3_nt: TGTGCCACACGCAGTGACAATGAGCAGTTCTTC; cdr3_aa: CATRSDNEQFF
clone_size: few; d_call: TRBD1; j_call: TRBJ1-6; v_call: TRBV12-3/TRBV12-4; cdr3_nt: TGTGCCAGCAGACGGACAGGGGGCAATTCACCCCTCCACTTT; cdr3_aa: CASRRTGGNSPLHF
clone_size: once; d_call: NA; j_call: TRBJ2-1; v_call: TRBV7-6; cdr3_nt: TGTGCCAGCAGCTTTGGGGGCTCTAACTACAATGAGCAGTTCTTC; cdr3_aa: CASSFGGSNYNEQFF
clone_size: few; d_call: NA; j_call: TRBJ2-7; v_call: TRBV7-6; cdr3_nt: TGTGCCAGCAGCTTATGGGATTCTGCTAACGAGCAGTACTTC; cdr3_aa: CASSLWDSANEQYF
clone_size: many; d_call: NA; j_call: TRBJ2-1; v_call: TRBV5-1; cdr3_nt: TGCGCCAGCAGCTTGGAGGGGAATGAGCAGTTCTTC; cdr3_aa: CASSLEGNEQFF
clone_size: NA; d_call: TRBD1; j_call: TRBJ2-7; v_call: TRBV10-3; cdr3_nt: TGTGCCATCAACCCGGGACAGGGGAGGTACGAGCAGTACTTC; cdr3_aa: CAINPGQGRYEQYF
clone_size: few; d_call: NA; j_call: TRBJ2-3; v_call: TRBV5-1; cdr3_nt: TGCGCCAGCAGCTTGGGTCGCGGGGGCCCCGGCACAGATACGCAGTATTTT; cdr3_aa: CASSLGRGGPGTDTQYF
clone_size: few; d_call: TRBD1; j_call: TRBJ1-2; v_call: TRBV20-1; cdr3_nt: TGCAGTGCGGCCGACAGGGGAAACTATGGCTACACCTTC; cdr3_aa: CSAADRGNYGYTF
clone_size: few; d_call: NA; j_call: TRBJ2-7; v_call: TRBV7-6; cdr3_nt: TGTGCCAGCAGCGAACGGACCCACTACGAGCAGTACTTC; cdr3_aa: CASSERTHYEQYF
clone_size: few; d_call: NA; j_call: TRBJ1-1; v_call: TRBV6-1; cdr3_nt: TGTGCCAGCAGTGGACAAAATTTGGCGGATACCAACACTGAAGCTTTCTTT; cdr3_aa: CASSGQNLADTNTEAFF
clone_size: many; d_call: NA; j_call: TRBJ2-5; v_call: TRBV7-8; cdr3_nt: TGTGCCAGCAGCTTAGGAATAGGGGGGGCCTGGGAGACCCAGTACTTC; cdr3_aa: CASSLGIGGAWETQYF
clone_size: many; d_call: TRBD1; j_call: TRBJ2-7; v_call: TRBV7-2; cdr3_nt: TGTGCCAGCAGCTTAGTGGGGACAGGGGAAACCTACGAGCAGTACTTC; cdr3_aa: CASSLVGTGETYEQYF
clone_size: few; d_call: NA; j_call: TRBJ2-3; v_call: TRBV12-3/TRBV12-4; cdr3_nt: TGTGCCAGCAGTACAGTACGCTCGAGCACAGATACGCAGTATTTT; cdr3_aa: CASSTVRSSTDTQYF
clone_size: once; d_call: TRBD2; j_call: TRBJ2-7; v_call: TRBV6-5; cdr3_nt: TGTGCCAGCAGTTACTCGGGGGGGGGAGGCCTCTACGAGCAGTACTTC; cdr3_aa: CASSYSGGGGLYEQYF
clone_size: few; d_call: TRBD2; j_call: TRBJ2-1; v_call: TRBV20-1; cdr3_nt: TGCAGTGCTAACTTACTAGCGGGGGCAACCAATGAGCAGTTCTTC; cdr3_aa: CSANLLAGATNEQFF
clone_size: NA; d_call: TRBD1; j_call: TRBJ2-1; v_call: TRBV6-4; cdr3_nt: TGTGCCAGCAGTTTAACAGGGGGAGAAGCCTACAATGAGCAGTTCTTC; cdr3_aa: CASSLTGGEAYNEQFF
clone_size: many; d_call: TRBD2; j_call: TRBJ2-5; v_call: TRBV11-2; cdr3_nt: TGTGCCAGCAGCCGACTAGCGTCAGAGGAGACCCAGTACTTC; cdr3_aa: CASSRLASEETQYF
clone_size: many; d_call: NA; j_call: TRBJ2-3; v_call: TRBV7-9; cdr3_nt: TGTGCCAGCAGCTTAGGCAGTCCAGATACGCAGTATTTT; cdr3_aa: CASSLGSPDTQYF
clone_size: few; d_call: NA; j_call: TRBJ2-7; v_call: TRBV4-3; cdr3_nt: TGCGCCAGCAGCCAGCTTTCGGGATACGAGCAGTACTTC; cdr3_aa: CASSQLSGYEQYF
clone_size: once; d_call: NA; j_call: TRBJ1-5; v_call: TRBV5-1; cdr3_nt: TGCGCCAGCAGCTTGGGCGGCGTCACGAATCAGCCCCAGCATTTT; cdr3_aa: CASSLGGVTNQPQHF
clone_size: many; d_call: NA; j_call: TRBJ1-2; v_call: TRBV12-3/TRBV12-4; cdr3_nt: TGTGCCAGCAGTTCATCCCGGGACGGCGTGTACGGCTACACCTTC; cdr3_aa: CASSSSRDGVYGYTF
clone_size: many; d_call: TRBD2; j_call: TRBJ2-3; v_call: TRBV27; cdr3_nt: TGTGCCAGCAGTCAAAGACTAGCGGGAGTCGTGTCGGATACGCAGTATTTT; cdr3_aa: CASSQRLAGVVSDTQYF
clone_size: NA; d_call: NA; j_call: TRBJ2-7; v_call: TRBV7-2; cdr3_nt: TGTGCCAGCAGCTCGACCGGGCGGTCCGGGGAGCAGTACTTC; cdr3_aa: CASSSTGRSGEQYF
clone_size: NA; d_call: NA; j_call: TRBJ2-5; v_call: TRBV10-3; cdr3_nt: TGTGCCATCAGTGAGACTAGCTCCATAGGGGAGACCCAGTACTTC; cdr3_aa: CAISETSSIGETQYF
clone_size: NA; d_call: NA; j_call: TRBJ2-1; v_call: TRBV15; cdr3_nt: TGTGCCACCAGCAGAGAGTTGTGGGGGTCCGGCTCCTACAATGAGCAGTTCTTC; cdr3_aa: CATSRELWGSGSYNEQFF
clone_size: few; d_call: TRBD2; j_call: TRBJ2-3; v_call: TRBV9; cdr3_nt: TGTGCCAGCAGCGTAGCGAGGCTAGCGGGGGCAGATACGCAGTATTTT; cdr3_aa: CASSVARLAGADTQYF